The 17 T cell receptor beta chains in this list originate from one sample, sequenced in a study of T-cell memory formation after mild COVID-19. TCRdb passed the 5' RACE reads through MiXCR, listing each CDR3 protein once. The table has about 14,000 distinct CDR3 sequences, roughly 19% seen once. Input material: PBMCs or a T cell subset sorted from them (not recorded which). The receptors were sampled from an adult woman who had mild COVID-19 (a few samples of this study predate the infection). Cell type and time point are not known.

The CDR3 region is CASSRTSPVVFGEQFF. DNA for the CDR3: TGTGCCAGCAGCAGGACTAGCCCCGTGGTTTTCGGTGAGCAGTTCTTC. This chain uses TRBV5-5 with TRBJ2-1; 8 bases line up with TRBD2. J gave up 9 bases and V 4 bases, and 15 bases lay outside the gene matches. From germline, CDR1 is SGHKS and CDR2 YYEKEE (reference sequence). The length of the CDR3 is 16 residues.

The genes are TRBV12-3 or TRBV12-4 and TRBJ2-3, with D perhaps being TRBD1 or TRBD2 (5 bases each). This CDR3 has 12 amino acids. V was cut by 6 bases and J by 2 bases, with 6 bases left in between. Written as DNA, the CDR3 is TGTGCCAGCAGGGGGGTCACAGATACGCAGTATTTT. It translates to CASRGVTDTQYF.

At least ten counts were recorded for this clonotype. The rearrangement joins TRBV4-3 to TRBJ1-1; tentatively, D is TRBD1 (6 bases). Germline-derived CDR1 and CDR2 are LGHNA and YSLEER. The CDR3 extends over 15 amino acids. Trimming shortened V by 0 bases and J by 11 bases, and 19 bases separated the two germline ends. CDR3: CASSQDKEGGRRAFF. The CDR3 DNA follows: TGCGCCAGCAGCCAAGATAAGGAAGGGGGGAGACGGGCTTTCTTT.

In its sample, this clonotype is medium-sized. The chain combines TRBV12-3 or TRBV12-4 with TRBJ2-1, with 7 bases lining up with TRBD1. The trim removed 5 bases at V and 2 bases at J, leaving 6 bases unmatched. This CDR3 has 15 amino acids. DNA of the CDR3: TGTGCCAGCAGTGGTAGGGGGCGGGCCTACAATGAGCAGTTCTTC. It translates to CASSGRGRAYNEQFF.

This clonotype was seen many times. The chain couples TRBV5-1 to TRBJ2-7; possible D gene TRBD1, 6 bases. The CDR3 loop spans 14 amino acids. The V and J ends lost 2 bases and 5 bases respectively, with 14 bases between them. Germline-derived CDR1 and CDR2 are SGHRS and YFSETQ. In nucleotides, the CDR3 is TGCGCCAGCAGCTTTGGACAGCATGGACACGAGCAGTACTTC. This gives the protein CASSFGQHGHEQYF.

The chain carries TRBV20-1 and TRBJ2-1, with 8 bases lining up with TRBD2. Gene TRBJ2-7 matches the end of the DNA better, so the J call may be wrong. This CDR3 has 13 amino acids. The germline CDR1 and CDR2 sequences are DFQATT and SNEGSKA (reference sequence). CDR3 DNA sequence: TGCAGTGCTACGGAACGGGGGGGCTACGAGCAGTACTTC. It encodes CSATERGGYEQYF.

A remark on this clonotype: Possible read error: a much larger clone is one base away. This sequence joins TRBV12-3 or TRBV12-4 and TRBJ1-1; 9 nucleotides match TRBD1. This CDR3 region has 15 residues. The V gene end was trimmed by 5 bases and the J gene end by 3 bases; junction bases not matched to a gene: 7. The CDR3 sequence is CASSTWTGEDTEAFF. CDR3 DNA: TGTGCCAGCAGTACCTGGACAGGGGAGGACACTGAAGCTTTCTTT.

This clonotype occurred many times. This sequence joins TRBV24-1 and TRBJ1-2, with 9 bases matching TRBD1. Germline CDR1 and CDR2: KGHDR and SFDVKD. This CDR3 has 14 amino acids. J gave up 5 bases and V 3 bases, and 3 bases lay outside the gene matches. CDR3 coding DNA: TGTGCCACCAGTGATGGGACAGGGTGGTATGGCTACACCTTC. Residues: CATSDGTGWYGYTF.

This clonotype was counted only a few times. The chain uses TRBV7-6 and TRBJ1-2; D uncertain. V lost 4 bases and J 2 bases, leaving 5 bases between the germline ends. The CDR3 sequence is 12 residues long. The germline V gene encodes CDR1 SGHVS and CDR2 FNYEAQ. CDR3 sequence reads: CASSYDNYGYTF. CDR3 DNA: TGTGCCAGCAGCTACGACAACTATGGCTACACCTTC. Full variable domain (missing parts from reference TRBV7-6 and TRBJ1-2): GAGVSQSPRYKVTKRGQDVALRCDPISGHVSLYWYRQALGQGPEFLTYFNYEAQQDKSGLPNDRFSAERPEGSISTLTIQRTEQRDSAMYRCASSYDNYGYTFGSGTRLTVV.

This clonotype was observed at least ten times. CDR3: CSARVRDTEAFF. The CDR3 DNA reads as TGCAGTGCTAGGGTTCGCGACACTGAAGCTTTCTTT. J is TRBJ1-1 and V is TRBV20-1, with D unresolved. The V gene lost 3 bases and the J gene lost 3 bases, with 8 bases spanning the gap. Germline CDR1 is DFQATT and CDR2 is SNEGSKA (reference sequence). This CDR3 spans 12 amino acids.

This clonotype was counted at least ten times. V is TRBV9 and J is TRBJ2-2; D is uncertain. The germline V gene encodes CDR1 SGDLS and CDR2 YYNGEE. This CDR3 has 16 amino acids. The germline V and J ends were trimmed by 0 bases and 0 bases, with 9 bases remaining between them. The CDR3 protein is CASSVATVPNTGELFF. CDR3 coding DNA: TGTGCCAGCAGCGTAGCAACGGTACCGAACACCGGGGAGCTGTTTTTT.

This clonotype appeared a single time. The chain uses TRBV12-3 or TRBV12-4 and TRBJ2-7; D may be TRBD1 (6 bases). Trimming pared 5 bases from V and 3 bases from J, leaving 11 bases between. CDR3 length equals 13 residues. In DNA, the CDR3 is TGTGCCAGCAGTGAGGACAGCCTCTACGAGCAGTACTTC. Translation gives CASSEDSLYEQYF.

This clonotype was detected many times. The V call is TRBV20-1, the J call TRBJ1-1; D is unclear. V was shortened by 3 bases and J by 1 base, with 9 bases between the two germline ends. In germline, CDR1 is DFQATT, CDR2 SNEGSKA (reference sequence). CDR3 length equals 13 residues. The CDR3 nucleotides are TGCAGTGCTAGTGACCCCGGGAACACTGAAGCTTTCTTT. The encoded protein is CSASDPGNTEAFF.

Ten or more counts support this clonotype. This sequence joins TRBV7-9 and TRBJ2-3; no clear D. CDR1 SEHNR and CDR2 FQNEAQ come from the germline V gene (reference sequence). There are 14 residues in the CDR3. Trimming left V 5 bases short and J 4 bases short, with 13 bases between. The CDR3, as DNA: TGTGCCAGCAGCCCCGTGTTGGGGTCAGATACGCAGTATTTT. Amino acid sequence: CASSPVLGSDTQYF. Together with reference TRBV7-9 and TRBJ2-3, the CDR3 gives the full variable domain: DTGVSQNPRHKITKRGQNVTFRCDPISEHNRLYWYRQTLGQGPEFLTYFQNEAQLEKSRLLSDRFSAERPKGSFSTLEIQRTEQGDSAMYLCASSPVLGSDTQYFGPGTRLTVL.

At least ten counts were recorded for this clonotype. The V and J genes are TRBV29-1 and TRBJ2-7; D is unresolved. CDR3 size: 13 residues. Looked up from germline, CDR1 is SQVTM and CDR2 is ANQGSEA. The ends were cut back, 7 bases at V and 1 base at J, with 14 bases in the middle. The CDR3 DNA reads TGCAGCGCCACGGCCGATCTTTCCTACGAGCAGTACTTC. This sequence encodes CSATADLSYEQYF.

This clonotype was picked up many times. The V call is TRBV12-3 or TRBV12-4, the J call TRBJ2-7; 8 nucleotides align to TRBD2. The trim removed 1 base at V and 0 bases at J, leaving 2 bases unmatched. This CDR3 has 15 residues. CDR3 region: CASSLGGLGSYEQYF. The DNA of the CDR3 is TGTGCCAGCAGTTTAGGGGGACTAGGCTCCTACGAGCAGTACTTC.

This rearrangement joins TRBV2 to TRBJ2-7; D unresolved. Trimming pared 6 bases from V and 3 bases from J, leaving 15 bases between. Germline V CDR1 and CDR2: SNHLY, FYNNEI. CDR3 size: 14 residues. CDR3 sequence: CASSLDSLIYEQYF. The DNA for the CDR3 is TGTGCCAGCAGCCTTGATTCTCTAATCTACGAGCAGTACTTC.